This TCR beta chain was retrieved from a study of T-cell memory formation after mild COVID-19 (dated by TCRdb to the early 2020s). For the study in its entirety: Most TCR sequence clusters were specific to one of the two donors. In a couple of donors, T-cell clones that expanded and contracted after mild COVID-19 were tracked by sequencing TCRalpha and TCRbeta repertoires over time. Two young, previously healthy adult volunteers made up the cohort, one male and one female. Study-wide conclusions, independent of this receptor: Some responding clones were found in pre-infection memory, which suggests that pre-existing cross-reactive memory T cells took part in the SARS-CoV-2 response. Only a couple of mild cases were covered by the study, and larger cohorts that include severe cases with pre-infection samples were considered necessary. From day 15 to 85, contracting clones showed balanced CD4/CD8 phenotypes, whereas a second wave of clones that expanded from day 15 to 37 leaned towards CD4+. Contracting CD4+ clones appeared mostly in the CM and EM memory subsets, whereas CD8+ clones were enriched in EMRA. Whether the second-wave clones peaking on day 37 were SARS-CoV-2 specific was not confirmed.

A few counts support this clonotype. The specificity of this receptor is unknown. No base quality values were provided; no much bigger clone lies one nucleotide off. Ficoll-Paque density gradient centrifugation was the method used to isolate PBMCs. These reads were obtained on an Illumina NovaSeq 6000. cDNA libraries for TCRalpha and TCRbeta were prepared by 5'RACE using constant-segment primers, with sample barcodes and unique molecular identifiers added. Trizol reagent was used to extract RNA from every sample. The libraries were amplified in two PCR steps, and the second step added a second sample barcode and Illumina TruSeq adapters. Libraries were sequenced on an Illumina NovaSeq with 2 x 150 bp paired-end reads. As for the authors' bioinformatics: The reads were demultiplexed and collapsed into UMI-guided consensus sequences using migec v1.2.7. Using mixcr v2.1.11, UMI consensuses were aligned to TRA and TRB V and J templates and then assembled into clonotypes. Expanded or contracted clonotypes were those called significant by both edgeR and NoisET, with noise models trained on biological replicates. edgeR calls used a false discovery rate-adjusted p below 0.01 and a log2 fold-change threshold of 1. As an exploratory analysis of dynamics, PCA with hierarchical clustering was applied to max-normalized trajectories of the 1000 most abundant clonotypes. Each responding clone was given a CD4 or CD8 phenotype based on the CD4+ and CD8+ repertoires, which had been sequenced separately. Using fastp trimming at Q25 and MiXCR clonotype assembly, TCRdb reanalyzed the public sequencing data and kept in-frame beta chains. All rows with the same CDR3 protein become a single entry with the most common DNA and genes. The V and J calls shown here were made by TCRdb, not taken from the authors' results. The sample profile shows 430,000 or so distinct CDR3 sequences; roughly 25% of them were found once. The ten largest clonotypes hold roughly an eighth of the sample.

Sample: PBMCs or a T cell subset sorted from them (not recorded which). The clonotype comes from an adult woman who had mild COVID-19 (a few samples of this study predate the infection). The sample titles of this study are shuffled in the database, so cell type and time point are left out; the donor was told from shared clones.

The CDR3 in this case is CASSATSGGATDTQYF. At the DNA level, the sequence is TGTGCCAGCAGCGCGACTAGCGGGGGGGCCACAGATACGCAGTATTTT. Recombination joined TRBV9 with TRBJ2-3; TRBD2 lines up with 14 middle nucleotides. From V the trimming removes 3 bases and from J it removes 2 bases, while the gene matches leave 2 bases of the junction unaccounted for. Inclusive of the bounding cysteine and phenylalanine, the CDR3 is 16 residues long. Solely the CDR3 DNA is kept, with 48 bases framed from the first base. Via the germline V gene, CDR1 is SGDLS and CDR2 YYNGEE.